These 22 T cell receptor beta chains were sequenced from one sample in a study of CD8 T cells in ankylosing spondylitis. TCRdb passed the 5' RACE reads through MiXCR, listing each CDR3 protein once. Here the sample spans roughly 130,000 distinct CDR3 sequences, approximately 9.7% being singletons. Sequencing input: blood, either unsorted or a sorted T cell fraction (not recorded which). All receptors derive from a male donor with ankylosing spondylitis or in good health (not recorded which).

This clonotype was recorded at least ten times. The rearrangement links TRBV20-1 to TRBJ2-5; possibly TRBD1 for D (6 bases). Germline V gene sequence: CDR1 DFQATT, CDR2 SNEGSKA (reference sequence). The germline V and J ends were trimmed by 7 bases and 5 bases, with 23 bases remaining between them. The CDR3 covers 15 residues. CDR3 loop: CSGLRGTGKEETQYF. The CDR3 nucleotides are TGCAGTGGTTTAAGGGGCACAGGGAAGGAGGAGACCCAGTACTTC.

This clonotype was counted ten times or more. The rearrangement uses TRBV20-1 and TRBJ1-5, with 9 positions matching TRBD1. V trimming: 0 bases; J trimming: 7 bases; junction bases outside the gene matches: 7. Looked up from germline, CDR1 is DFQATT and CDR2 is SNEGSKA (reference sequence). The CDR3 spans 15 residues. The CDR3 DNA sequence: TGCAGTGCTAGAGAGGAAGACAGGGGGTACCAGCCCCAGCATTTT. Its translation: CSAREEDRGYQPQHF.

This clonotype was seen a handful of times. The gene calls are TRBV4-3 and TRBJ2-3; no reliable D call. Trimming removed 0 bases at V and 0 bases at J, with 7 bases between. The CDR3 has 15 residues. Per the germline V gene, CDR1 is LGHNA and CDR2 is YSLEER. CDR3 nucleotide sequence: TGCGCCAGCAGCCAAGATCCTAGTAGCACAGATACGCAGTATTTT. Protein sequence: CASSQDPSSTDTQYF.

The chain links TRBV7-2 to TRBJ1-2; TRBD1 matches at 8 bases. Germline V gives CDR1 SGHTA, CDR2 FQGNSA. The trim removed 1 base at V and 3 bases at J, leaving 4 bases unmatched. The CDR3 sequence is 15 residues long. The CDR3 coding sequence is TGTGCCAGCAGCTTAGAACAGGGGGGCCACTATGGCTACACCTTC. Its translation is CASSLEQGGHYGYTF.

This clonotype showed up just once. This may be a read error: a much more frequent sequence differs by one nucleotide. The rearrangement links TRBV6-7 to TRBJ2-1; D unclear. TRBV6-7 is annotated as an ORF whose role is uncertain. CDR3 length: 8 residues. Trimming removed 8 bases from V and 12 bases from J, with 5 bases in between. The chain's CDR3 is CASGAQFF. The DNA of the CDR3 is TGTGCCAGCGGTGCGCAGTTCTTC.

This clonotype was seen at least ten times. This chain links TRBV18 with TRBJ2-7; D unclear. Trimming took 4 bases from V and 3 from J, leaving 13 bases between them. Germline assignment: CDR1 KGHSH and CDR2 LQKENI. This CDR3 is 14 amino acids long. The DNA of the CDR3 is TGTGCCAGCTCACGGCAGGATGGATTCTACGAGCAGTACTTC. As protein: CASSRQDGFYEQYF.

The chain links TRBV15 to TRBJ2-7, with TRBD1 identical over 10 bases. This CDR3 contains 14 residues. The V gene's germline CDR1 is LNHNV and CDR2 YYDKDF (reference sequence). The V segment lost 9 bases and the J segment 5 bases; nucleotides outside the gene matches: 10. In DNA, the CDR3 is TGTGCCACTTCCAGGGACAGGGGTGGGAACGAGCAGTACTTC. Translating it yields CATSRDRGGNEQYF.

Of note for this clonotype: This may be a read error, as it is one base from a much larger clone. This chain links TRBV12-3 or TRBV12-4 with TRBJ2-7, with D possibly TRBD2 on 5 matching bases. This CDR3 spans 11 amino acids. V shed 7 bases and J shed 7 bases, with 11 bases lying between them. The CDR3 coding sequence is TGTGCCAGCACTTCCACGGGGGAGCAGTACTTC. This encodes CASTSTGEQYF.

This clonotype was seen more than once but under ten times. The CDR3 DNA reads TGCAGTGCTCCCCTTCCTAGCGGGCGAGCCTACGAGCAGTACTTC. Translation: CSAPLPSGRAYEQYF. The rearrangement links TRBV20-1 to TRBJ2-7; TRBD2 agrees at 8 bases. The CDR3 spans 15 residues. Germline V gene lookup returns CDR1 DFQATT and CDR2 SNEGSKA (reference sequence). Losses at the gene ends were 5 bases for V and 2 bases for J; bases not matched to a gene: 11.

This clonotype was picked up many times. V usage is TRBV4-3 and J usage is TRBJ2-4; D not certain. The ends were cut back, 0 bases at V and 0 bases at J, with 18 bases in the middle. This CDR3 is built from 19 residues. Germline V gene lookup returns CDR1 LGHNA and CDR2 YSLEER. The CDR3 DNA sequence: TGCGCCAGCAGCCAAGACAAAGGGAACAGAGTTCTAGCCAAAAACATTCAGTACTTC. It is translated as CASSQDKGNRVLAKNIQYF.

The sample holds many counts of this clonotype. The chain employs TRBV7-2 and TRBJ1-1; 8 bases are shared with TRBD1. The J segment lost 9 bases and the V segment lost 5 bases, leaving 14 bases of the junction unmatched. The CDR3 is 15 residues long. Germline CDR1 and CDR2: SGHTA and FQGNSA. This chain's CDR3 is CASSAYGPGTGKAFF. Written as DNA, the CDR3 is TGTGCCAGCAGCGCCTATGGACCCGGGACAGGAAAAGCTTTCTTT.

This chain links TRBV25-1 with TRBJ2-6, with D perhaps given as TRBD1 or TRBD2 (5 bases each). The CDR3 length is 13 residues. V lost 10 bases and J 0 bases, leaving 7 bases between the germline ends. In germline, CDR1 is MGHDK, CDR2 SYGVNS. The CDR3, as DNA: TGTGCCACTGGGGGCTCTGGGGCCAACGTCCTGACTTTC. It yields the protein CATGGSGANVLTF.

Ten or more counts support this clonotype. The rearrangement uses TRBV5-1 and TRBJ2-7; TRBD2 matches at 8 bases. Germline lookup yields CDR1 SGHRS and CDR2 YFSETQ. The trim removed 0 bases at V and 4 bases at J, leaving 9 bases unmatched. This CDR3 is 16 amino acids long. CDR3 protein: CASSLGWREESYEQYF. CDR3 bases: TGCGCCAGCAGCTTGGGGTGGCGGGAGGAATCGTACGAGCAGTACTTC.

This clonotype was found a few times. The chain is built from TRBV11-2 and TRBJ2-7; no reliable D call. Germline CDR1 and CDR2: SGHAT and FQNNGV. Trimming shortened V by 1 base and J by 6 bases, and 13 bases separated the two germline ends. This CDR3 is 14 amino acids long. The CDR3 loop reads CASSLAGLGGEQYF. In DNA, the CDR3 is TGTGCCAGCAGCTTAGCTGGTTTAGGCGGCGAGCAGTACTTC.

This clonotype was found many times. The chain has TRBV20-1 and TRBJ2-7, with 9 bases lining up with TRBD2. Germline V gene lookup returns CDR1 DFQATT and CDR2 SNEGSKA (reference sequence). This CDR3 comprises 12 residues. Trimming at V came to 4 bases and at J to 4 bases, leaving 2 bases not matched to a gene. The CDR3: CSANSGSYEQYF. CDR3 sequence (DNA): TGCAGTGCTAATAGCGGGAGTTACGAGCAGTACTTC.

The sample holds many counts of this clonotype. J is TRBJ2-6 and V is TRBV5-7; D might be TRBD1 (5 bases). TRBV5-7 belongs to the ORF category, with a function that is uncertain. The CDR3 has 17 amino acids. With 2 bases removed from V and 1 base from J, the gap between germline ends came to 13 bases. CDR3 bases: TGTGCCAGCAGCTTATTCCAGGGTAGTTCTGGGGCCAACGTCCTGACTTTC. Protein sequence: CASSLFQGSSGANVLTF.

The chain carries TRBV20-1 and TRBJ2-7; 9 nucleotides line up with TRBD1. The V gene's germline CDR1 is DFQATT and CDR2 SNEGSKA (reference sequence). J was trimmed by 6 bases and V by 0 bases; bases with no gene match: 6. This CDR3 region has 14 residues. The CDR3 loop reads CSAREGQGTGEQYF. CDR3 in DNA: TGCAGTGCTAGAGAAGGACAGGGGACGGGCGAGCAGTACTTC.

The rearrangement joins TRBV6-1 to TRBJ1-3; 8 bases agree with TRBD1. The length of the CDR3 is 15 residues. V shed 5 bases, J shed 3 bases, and the junction held 6 bases outside the gene matches. Germline CDR1 is MNHNS and CDR2 is SASEGT. CDR3 in DNA: TGTGCCAGCAGTCGGGACAGGACTCTTGGAAACACCATATATTTT. Translating it yields CASSRDRTLGNTIYF.

This chain uses TRBV18 with TRBJ2-7; the D gene is possibly TRBD2 (5 bases). Germline V gives CDR1 KGHSH, CDR2 LQKENI. CDR3 size: 14 residues. Trimming removed 3 bases at V and 4 bases at J, with 13 bases between. This chain's CDR3 is CASSPSGGGYEQYF. CDR3 nucleotides: TGTGCCAGCTCACCCTCAGGTGGCGGGTACGAGCAGTACTTC.

This clonotype was observed a few times. The rearrangement uses TRBV4-2 and TRBJ1-1, with 8 bases lining up with TRBD1. Germline values: CDR1 LGHNA, CDR2 YNFKEQ. The V segment lost 2 bases and the J segment 3 bases; nucleotides outside the gene matches: 17. The CDR3 extends over 19 amino acids. The chain's CDR3 is CASSQPSFRTGREDTEAFF. In DNA, the CDR3 is TGTGCCAGCAGCCAACCATCTTTTCGGACAGGGAGGGAAGACACTGAAGCTTTCTTT.

At least ten counts were recorded for this clonotype. The chain recombines TRBV12-3 or TRBV12-4 with TRBJ2-1; D might be TRBD2 (5 bases). V lost 3 bases to trimming and J lost 0 bases, with 9 bases between them. The CDR3 totals 15 residues. CDR3 bases: TGTGCCAGCAGTTTGGAGGTTAGCTCCTACAATGAGCAGTTCTTC. Residues: CASSLEVSSYNEQFF.

This clonotype has a count of ten or more. The chain has TRBV9 and TRBJ2-1; D gene ambiguous. Germline V gives CDR1 SGDLS, CDR2 YYNGEE. The V gene lost 6 bases and the J gene lost 2 bases, with 15 bases spanning the gap. The CDR3 contains 15 residues. This CDR3 reads CASTPQPLTYNEQFF. The CDR3 DNA reads as TGTGCCAGCACCCCGCAACCTCTGACCTACAATGAGCAGTTCTTC.